The 8 T cell receptor beta chains below all came from one sample that was sequenced in a study of T cells in Graves' hyperthyroidism and ophthalmopathy. Amplified TCR beta CDR3 regions came from RNA transcripts. A set of HTBI primers served as the primers for a first-round RT-PCR of the TCR CDR3. TCRdb ran MiXCR on the multiplex PCR reads and lists one entry per CDR3 protein. The sample carries 400,000 to 600,000 distinct CDR3 sequences, roughly 20% recorded once. Sequenced: blood. The receptors come from a man between 18 and 35 years old with Graves' hyperthyroidism.

This clonotype has just a few counts. CDR3 in amino acids: CASSLMGTAGGYTF. CDR3 nucleotide sequence: TGTGCCAGCAGCTTAATGGGAACGGCGGGAGGCTACACCTTC. V usage is TRBV7-8 and J usage is TRBJ1-2, with D unclear. The germline gives CDR1 SGHVS, CDR2 FQNEAQ. Trimming left V 2 bases short and J 8 bases short, with 15 bases between. The CDR3 has 14 amino acids.

CDR3 coding DNA: TGTGCCAGCAGTACTACCCCCGTTCGCGCCGAGCAGTACTTC. This gives the protein CASSTTPVRAEQYF. J is TRBJ2-7 and V is TRBV6-2 or TRBV6-3; no reliable D call. CDR1 and CDR2 (germline): MNHEY, SVGEGT. V shed 5 bases and J shed 6 bases, with 17 bases lying between them. The CDR3 covers 14 residues.

This clonotype was observed at least ten times. The rearrangement links TRBV20-1 to TRBJ1-2; TRBD1 aligns across 7 bases. CDR3 length: 13 amino acids. Losses at the gene ends were 5 bases for V and 12 bases for J; bases not matched to a gene: 15. Germline CDR1 and CDR2: DFQATT and SNEGSKA (reference sequence). The CDR3 nucleotides are TGCAGTGCTCTAGACCCCGGACAGGCGGTTAACACCTTC. It yields the protein CSALDPGQAVNTF.

This clonotype was seen a few times. The chain recombines TRBV10-3 with TRBJ2-5, with 10 bases identical to TRBD2. V lost 10 bases and J lost 4; bases outside the gene matches: 9. Germline-derived CDR1 and CDR2 are ENHRY and SYGVKD. The CDR3 sequence is 14 residues long. The CDR3 spells CASSSSGSRETQYF. The DNA for the CDR3 is TGTGCCAGCAGCTCTAGCGGGAGTAGAGAGACCCAGTACTTC.

V and J are TRBV28 and TRBJ1-1; D unclear. V lost 5 bases and J 0 bases, leaving 7 bases between the germline ends. The germline CDR1 and CDR2 sequences are MDHEN and SYDVKM. CDR3 length: 13 amino acids. Here the CDR3 reads CASSNLMNTEAFF. In DNA, the CDR3 is TGTGCCAGCAGTAACCTTATGAACACTGAAGCTTTCTTT.

This clonotype was picked up many times. The genes are TRBV12-3 or TRBV12-4 and TRBJ1-1; TRBD1 is a possible D gene (6 bases). This CDR3 comprises 13 residues. V lost 10 bases, J lost 0 bases, and 12 bases lay in between. The chain's CDR3 is CATTGQMNTEAFF. The CDR3 DNA follows: TGTGCCACTACCGGACAGATGAACACTGAAGCTTTCTTT.

This clonotype appeared many times. V usage is TRBV20-1 and J usage is TRBJ1-1; D not certain. The CDR3 spans 14 residues. V was cut by 2 bases and J by 1 base, with 11 bases left in between. Germline lookup yields CDR1 DFQATT and CDR2 SNEGSKA (reference sequence). CDR3 nucleotides: TGCAGTGCTAGAACAAGACGGGAGAACACTGAAGCTTTCTTT. This translates into CSARTRRENTEAFF.

The CDR3 sequence is CASRVLGGNYGYTF. The DNA of the CDR3 is TGTGCCAGCAGGGTCCTAGGGGGGAACTATGGCTACACCTTC. The rearrangement links TRBV6-1 to TRBJ1-2, with a tentative D call TRBD1 (6 bases). With 6 bases removed from V and 2 bases from J, the gap between germline ends came to 13 bases. The CDR3 runs 14 residues. The germline V gene has CDR1 MNHNS and CDR2 SASEGT.